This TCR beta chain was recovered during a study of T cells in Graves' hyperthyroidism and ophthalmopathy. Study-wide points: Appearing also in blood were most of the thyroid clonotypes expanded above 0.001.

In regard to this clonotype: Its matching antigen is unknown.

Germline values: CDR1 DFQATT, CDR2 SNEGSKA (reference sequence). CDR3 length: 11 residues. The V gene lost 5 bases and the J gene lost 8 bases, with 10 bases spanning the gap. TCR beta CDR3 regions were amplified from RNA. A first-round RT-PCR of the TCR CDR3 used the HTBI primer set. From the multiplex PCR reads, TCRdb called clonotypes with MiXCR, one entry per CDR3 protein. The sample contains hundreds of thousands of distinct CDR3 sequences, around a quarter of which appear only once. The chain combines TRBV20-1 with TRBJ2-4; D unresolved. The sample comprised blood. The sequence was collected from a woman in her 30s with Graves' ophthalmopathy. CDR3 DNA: TGCAGTGCTGCCAACTCAGACATTCAGTACTTC. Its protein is CSAANSDIQYF.